Listed below are T cell receptor beta chains from one sample, sequenced in a study of cytomegalovirus exposure and HLA in healthy donors. Some clones are missing from TCRdb's copy, which holds only in-frame ones; the method was immunoSEQ multiplex PCR. The data contain around 90,000 clones, about 78% of them seen just once; the ten biggest clones take up approximately 3.3%. The sequencing input was PBMCs. These receptors were taken from a woman between 40 and 50 years old in good health and CMV-seronegative. Both conserved end residues are trimmed from each CDR3.

v_call,cdr3_aa
TRBV7-9,ASSGGQATQY
TRBV28,ASNSGQGRTDTQY
TRBV7-2,ASSRGHSNYGYT
TRBV19,ASSRQGASYNEQF
TRBV7-2,ASSPSGGPEAF
TRBV7-7,ASSPSASMITGTGNTGELF
TRBV30,AWSEAARQPQH
TRBV7-3,ASSPGAGGGNEQF
TRBV6-6,ASRGQRDRSPQH
TRBV14,ASSRKNRITDTQY
TRBV28,ASSLTGNYGYT
TRBV30,AWSVLVGRTDTQY
TRBV28,ASSLGQGRGKLF
TRBV6-4,AIPQTRGQETQY
TRBV30,AGRGGQGFVGELF
TRBV29-1,SVRLTGTGNQPQH
TRBV16,ASSQFRGNGYT
TRBV23-1,AIHGRQPHRGYT
TRBV6-5,ASSPSGGKSSPLH
TRBV28,ASSQLWRSNQPQH
TRBV5-1,ASSLAPSGRSNEQF
TRBV19,ASSNPAGPNEKLF
TRBV6-5,ASSWDSHSNQPQH
TRBV7-6,ASSPALLPSYNEQF
TRBV19,ASSIGRTGLDGYT
TRBV28,ASTLSGRDYNEQF
TRBV30,ASDRARTYGYT
TRBV11-1,ASSPRGAGTGELF
TRBV5-1,ASSFGTDYGYT
TRBV23-1,ASSQFRTGLKVYGYT
TRBV28,ASSLRPFLAGGPGEQY
TRBV5-4,ASSRGQSNYGYT
TRBV7-9,ASSQAGGSFHEKLF
TRBV29-1,SVFGTGGTGELF
TRBV27,ASSPGTGLYNEQF
TRBV10-2,ASSRTSGNYEQY
TRBV6-6,ASSYVELPAGELF
TRBV6-5,ASRDLLRGGYT
TRBV11-2,ASSLDRRGDTQY
TRBV28,ASSFQPSSYEQY
TRBV5-4,ASSFSGISYNEQF
TRBV5-1,ASSLGVAVTQETQY
TRBV5-1,ASSAGSAEAF
TRBV29-1,SVETAGGLGYT
TRBV5-6,ASARTGLSNQPQH
TRBV7-9,ASSLNGNTGELF
TRBV9,ASSPRTGGFNEQY
TRBV21-1,ASSIAGGAKTEAF
TRBV28,ASSSPGKQPQH
TRBV11-2,ASSLGGGTGRGNYGYT
TRBV5-1,ASSSVPGLAGIGANVLT
TRBV27,ASSLYGQGYYEQY
TRBV5-6,ASSLGQRLLEAF
TRBV10-3,ATGGSDNEKLF
TRBV6-5,ASSPGHLTNTEAF
TRBV4-2,ASSQDRRQPQH
TRBV7-9,ASSNTSGRAEQF
TRBV30,AWSVQAGLIDTQY
TRBV6-5,ASSPWVGGNYGYT